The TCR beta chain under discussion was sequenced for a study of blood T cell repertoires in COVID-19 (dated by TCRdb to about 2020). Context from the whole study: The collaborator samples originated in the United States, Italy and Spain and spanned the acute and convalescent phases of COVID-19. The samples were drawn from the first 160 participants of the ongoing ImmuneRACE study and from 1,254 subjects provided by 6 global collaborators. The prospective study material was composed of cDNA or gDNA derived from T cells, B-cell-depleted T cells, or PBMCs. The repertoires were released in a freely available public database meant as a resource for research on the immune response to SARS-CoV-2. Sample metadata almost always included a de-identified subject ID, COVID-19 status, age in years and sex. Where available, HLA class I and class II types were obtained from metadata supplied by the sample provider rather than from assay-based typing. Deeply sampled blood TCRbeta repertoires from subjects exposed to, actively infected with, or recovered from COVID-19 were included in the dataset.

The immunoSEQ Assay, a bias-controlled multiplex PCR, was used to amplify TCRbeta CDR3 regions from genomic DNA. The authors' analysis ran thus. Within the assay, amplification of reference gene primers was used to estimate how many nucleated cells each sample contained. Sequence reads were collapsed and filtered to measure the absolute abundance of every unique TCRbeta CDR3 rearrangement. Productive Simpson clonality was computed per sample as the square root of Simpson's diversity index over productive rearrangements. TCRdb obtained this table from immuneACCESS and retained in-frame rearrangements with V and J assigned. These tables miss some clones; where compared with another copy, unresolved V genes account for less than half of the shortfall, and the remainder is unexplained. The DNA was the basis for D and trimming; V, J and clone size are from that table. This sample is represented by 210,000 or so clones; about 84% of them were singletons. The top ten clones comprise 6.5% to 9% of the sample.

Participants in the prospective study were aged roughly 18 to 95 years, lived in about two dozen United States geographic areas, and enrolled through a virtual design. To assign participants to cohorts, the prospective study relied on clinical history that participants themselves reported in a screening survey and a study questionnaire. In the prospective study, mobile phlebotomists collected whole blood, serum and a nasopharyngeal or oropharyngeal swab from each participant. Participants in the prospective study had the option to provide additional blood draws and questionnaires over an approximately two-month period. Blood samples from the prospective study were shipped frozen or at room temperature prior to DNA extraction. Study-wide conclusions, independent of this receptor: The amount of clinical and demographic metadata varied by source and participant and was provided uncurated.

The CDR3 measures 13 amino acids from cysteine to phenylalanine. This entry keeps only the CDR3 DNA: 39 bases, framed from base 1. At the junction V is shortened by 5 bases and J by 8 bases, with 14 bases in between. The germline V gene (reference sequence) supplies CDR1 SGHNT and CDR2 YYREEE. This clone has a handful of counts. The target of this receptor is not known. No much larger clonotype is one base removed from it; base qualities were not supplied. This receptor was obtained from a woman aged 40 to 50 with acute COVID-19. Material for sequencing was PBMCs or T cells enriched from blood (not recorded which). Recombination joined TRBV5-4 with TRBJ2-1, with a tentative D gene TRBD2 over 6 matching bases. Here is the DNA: TGTGCCAGCAGGGGGACTGGCTGGGATGAGCAGTTCTTC. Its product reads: CASRGTGWDEQFF.